This T cell receptor (beta chain) was sequenced for a study of blood T cell repertoires in COVID-19. Overall study context: The samples span acute and convalescent COVID-19 from the United States, Italy and Spain. PBMCs, B-cell-depleted T cells, or T cells were the source of the cDNA or gDNA that made up the material.

The cohort comprised adults aged about 18 to 90 years residing in 20 to 30 US areas. In the original analysis: The authors estimated nucleated cell counts from reference gene primer amplification. The repertoire was sequenced with immunoSEQ multiplex PCR; TCRdb's copy has only in-frame clones and lacks some. V and J calls and clone size are those listed in that table; D and trimming were worked out from the DNA. Among more than 350,000 clones, 85% to 90% were seen once, and the ten largest hold approximately 1%. Trimming took 3 bases from V and 4 from J; bases not matched to a gene: 5. The CDR3 spans 14 residues. Germline V CDR1 and CDR2: LNHDA, SQIVND (reference sequence).

The specimen sequenced was PBMCs or T cells enriched from blood (not recorded which). The chain employs TRBV19 and TRBJ1-2, with 7 bases identical to TRBD1. The sequence was collected from a man younger than 35 who had recovered from COVID-19. CDR3 nucleotides: TGTGCCAGTAGTATCAAAACAGGGGTCTATGGCTACACCTTC. Translating gives CASSIKTGVYGYTF. Looking up the rest from reference TRBV19 and TRBJ1-2 gives the full variable domain: DGGITQSPKYLFRKEGQNVTLSCEQNLNHDAMYWYRQDPGQGLRLIYYSQIVNDFQKGDIAEGYSVSREKKESFPLTVTSAQKNPTAFYLCASSIKTGVYGYTFGSGTRLTVV.